This is a list of T cell receptor beta chains from one sample in a study of blood T cells in healthy people across ages. TCRdb ran MiXCR on the 5' RACE reads and lists one entry per CDR3 protein. Counted here are 550,000 to 600,000 distinct CDR3 sequences, roughly a quarter occurring once; the ten biggest clones make up approximately 17%. Sequences were obtained from blood. Every receptor here comes from a woman aged 65 to 85 in good health. Both conserved end residues are part of each CDR3. D genes are given only for firm matches. Size tells how often a clone was seen (once, few, many) or the class of an expanded clone, and some rows leave it out.

>TRBJ2-7|NA|TRBV6-6|few
TGTGCCAGCAGTCCCATCTCGGGGTTCGAGCAGTACTTC
CASSPISGFEQYF
>TRBJ1-1|NA|TRBV7-9|few
TGTGCCAGCAGCTCCCGGGGTGAGAACACTGAAGCTTTCTTT
CASSSRGENTEAFF
>TRBJ2-5|NA|TRBV29-1|NA
TGCAGCGTTGGGCGCCCTACAGAGCAGTACTTC
CSVGRPTEQYF
>TRBJ2-5|TRBD1|TRBV5-1|NA
TGCGCCAGCACATGGACAGGGGAAGAGACCCAGTACTTC
CASTWTGEETQYF
>TRBJ1-3|NA|TRBV6-4|few
TGTGCCAGCAGTCAACAGGGTGAAGCTGGAAACACCATATATTTT
CASSQQGEAGNTIYF
>TRBJ1-4|TRBD1|TRBV5-6|many
TGTGCCAGCAGCTTGAGACAGGGGGTAAATGAAAAACTGTTTTTT
CASSLRQGVNEKLFF
>TRBJ2-3|TRBD2|TRBV12-3/TRBV12-4|NA
TGTGCCAGCAGTTTAGTAGCGGGGGTCACAGATACGCAGTATTTT
CASSLVAGVTDTQYF
>TRBJ2-1|TRBD2|TRBV29-1|few
TGCAGCGTTGGGGGACTAGGGTATGAGCAGTTCTTC
CSVGGLGYEQFF
>TRBJ1-1|TRBD1|TRBV20-1|NA
TGCAGTGCTAGAGTTCCGGGACAGGTCCGGGCTTTCTTT
CSARVPGQVRAFF
>TRBJ2-7|NA|TRBV7-2|NA
TGTGCCAGCAGCGGGTCGGGGGCGCTTTACGAGCAGTACTTC
CASSGSGALYEQYF
>TRBJ2-3|NA|TRBV11-1|NA
TGTGCCAGCAGCTTGACTCTCTCCACAGATACGCAGTATTTT
CASSLTLSTDTQYF
>TRBJ2-1|TRBD2|TRBV18|NA
TGTGCCAGCTCACCACCTAAACTAGCGGGGGGAGTAGGTGAGCAGTTCTTC
CASSPPKLAGGVGEQFF
>TRBJ1-6|TRBD1|TRBV7-2|few
TGTGCCAGCAGGGGAGGGACAGGGGGGTCCTATAATTCACCCCTCCACTTT
CASRGGTGGSYNSPLHF
>TRBJ1-2|NA|TRBV6-5|NA
TGTGCCAGCAGTTACTCTGGATCTCAGGGTAACTATGGCTACACCTTC
CASSYSGSQGNYGYTF
>TRBJ1-1|NA|TRBV4-1|NA
TGCGCCAGCAGCCGCGAGGGGCACACTGAAGCTTTCTTT
CASSREGHTEAFF
>TRBJ2-3|TRBD2|TRBV4-2|NA
TGTGCCAGCAGCCAAGATAGGAGCGGGGGGGGCCGCACAGATACGCAGTATTTT
CASSQDRSGGGRTDTQYF
>TRBJ2-3|NA|TRBV12-3/TRBV12-4|NA
TGTGCCAGCAGTGGCGGGGCGGGTGCAGATACGCAGTATTTT
CASSGGAGADTQYF
>TRBJ2-3|NA|TRBV7-9|few
TGTGCCAGCAGCTTAGGACTAGACGCAAGCACAGATACGCAGTATTTT
CASSLGLDASTDTQYF
>TRBJ2-3|NA|TRBV7-2|once
TGTGCCAGCAGCGTTAGCGGACCTAGCACAGATACGCAGTATTTT
CASSVSGPSTDTQYF
>TRBJ2-3|NA|TRBV5-1|few
TGCGCCAGCAGAATGCCGGTGGCAGATACGCAGTATTTT
CASRMPVADTQYF
>TRBJ2-6|NA|TRBV20-1|few
TGCAGTGCTAGTGGACGCCTCAATTCTGGGGCCAACGTCCTGACTTTC
CSASGRLNSGANVLTF
>TRBJ2-3|NA|TRBV5-6|NA
TGTGCCAGCAGCTTGGTCCGGAACCCTAGCACAGATACGCAGTATTTT
CASSLVRNPSTDTQYF
>TRBJ2-4|NA|TRBV6-5|few
TGTGCCAGCAGCGACAGAAGCATTCAGTACTTC
CASSDRSIQYF
>TRBJ1-6|NA|TRBV9|few
TGTGCCAGCAGCGTAGCCGGTTATAATTCACCCCTCCACTTT
CASSVAGYNSPLHF
>TRBJ1-2|NA|TRBV5-4|NA
TGTGCCAGCAGCTTGACAGGGTCGGAACGCTACACCTTC
CASSLTGSERYTF
>TRBJ2-5|TRBD2|TRBV5-1|NA
TGCGCCAGCAGCTTGATGACTAGCGGAGAGACCCAGTACTTC
CASSLMTSGETQYF
>TRBJ2-1|TRBD2|TRBV11-3|NA
TGTGCCAGCAGCTTGGGTGGGACTAGCGGGGCCAAGCAGTTCTTC
CASSLGGTSGAKQFF
>TRBJ2-1|NA|TRBV7-2|few
TGTGCCAGCAGCTTAGGGGGGACTGGCAATGAGCAGTTCTTC
CASSLGGTGNEQFF
>TRBJ1-1|NA|TRBV7-2|many
TGTGCCAGCAGCCGCTCAGCCATCTACCCTGAAGCTTTCTTT
CASSRSAIYPEAFF
>TRBJ2-5|TRBD2|TRBV7-8|few
TGTGCCAGCAGCCCCCGCCCTAGCGGCGAGACCCAGTACTTC
CASSPRPSGETQYF
>TRBJ1-5|NA|TRBV7-2|NA
TGTGCCAGCAGCTCACAGACTCATCAGCCCCAGCATTTT
CASSSQTHQPQHF
>TRBJ1-1|TRBD1|TRBV20-1|NA
TGCAGTGCTAGCTCTTGGAGGTCGGGACAGGGTAAATATGAAGCTTTCTTT
CSASSWRSGQGKYEAFF
>TRBJ1-1|NA|TRBV7-2|few
TGTGCCAGCAGCTTAGTACGATGGGACACTGAAGCTTTCTTT
CASSLVRWDTEAFF
>TRBJ2-7|NA|TRBV20-1|NA
TGCAGTGCTAGTCGGGGTACCACCTACGAGCAGTACTTC
CSASRGTTYEQYF
>TRBJ2-3|TRBD2|TRBV18|many
TGTGCCAGCTCACCTCCTAGCGGGGGCCCAGATACGCAGTATTTT
CASSPPSGGPDTQYF